The present TCR beta chain was sequenced within a study of regulatory T cells in long-lasting Graves disease. At the level of the study: Treatment with antithyroid drugs for over 5 years, together with positive TSH receptor antibodies, meant persistent Graves' disease.

The TCR beta library used iRepertoire HTBI primers with Arm-PCR amplification of CDR3. Each CDR3 protein is one row after TCRdb ran MiXCR on the multiplex PCR reads. The table lists roughly 450,000 distinct CDR3 sequences, around a quarter of them singletons, with about a quarter in the top ten. Study-wide results and limits: Newly diagnosed patients shared 966 public clonotypes; persistent patients shared approximately 2,900.

Germline-derived CDR1 and CDR2 are MDHEN and SYDVKM. The CDR3 totals 13 residues. V gave up 4 bases and J gave up 0 bases, with 7 bases separating them. Concerning this clonotype: What it binds is unknown.

Time point noted: persistent/refractory GD, antithyroid drugs over 5 years with positive TRAb. Extracted PBMC RNA gave rise to the TCR library. The J gene is TRBJ2-7, the V gene TRBV28; D remains ambiguous. The sample in question was peripheral blood mononuclear cells (PBMCs), obtained when the disease was refractory, from a patient treated with antithyroid drugs. The source of this sequence is a female donor with Graves disease. The CDR3 sequence: CASSSLNSYEQYF. CDR3 nucleotide sequence: TGTGCCAGCAGTTCTTTAAACTCCTACGAGCAGTACTTC.